Below, 24 T cell receptor beta chains from the same sample are listed, as sequenced in a study of kidney transplant recipient with SARS-CoV-2 infection. TCRdb reanalysed the reads using MiXCR and keeps one entry per CDR3 protein. Of under 300,000 distinct CDR3 sequences listed, more than 25% are singletons. The source material was a blood sample, sampled at baseline and on roughly day 110 from a kidney transplant recipient. The receptors stem from a male patient in his thirties who had COVID-19 and was a kidney transplant recipient. Some of the T cells may derive from the graft donor.

This clonotype was seen at least ten times. The V gene is TRBV4-3, the J gene TRBJ2-3; the D gene is possibly TRBD2 (6 bases). Trimming cost V 1 base and J 0 bases, with 11 bases left between them. The CDR3 totals 16 residues. Germline V CDR1 and CDR2: LGHNA, YSLEER. CDR3 region: CASSQVGAGSTDTQYF. The CDR3 coding sequence is TGCGCCAGCAGCCAAGTAGGTGCGGGAAGCACAGATACGCAGTATTTT.

This clonotype appeared many times. The chain employs TRBV3-1 and TRBJ1-2; D call uncertain. V lost 5 bases to trimming and J lost 4 bases, with 23 bases between them. Germline CDR1 is LGHDT and CDR2 is YNNKEL (reference sequence). CDR3 length: 17 amino acids. CDR3 nucleotides: TGTGCCAGCAGCGCGCGTAACACCCTTCGAAAGACCTATGGCTACACCTTC. Amino acids: CASSARNTLRKTYGYTF.

This clonotype was detected many times. This chain connects TRBV4-2 to TRBJ1-2, with 10 positions matching TRBD1. The J segment lost 4 bases and the V segment lost 1 base, leaving 3 bases of the junction unmatched. CDR3 length equals 15 residues. From germline, CDR1 is LGHNA and CDR2 YNFKEQ. CDR3 nucleotides: TGTGCCAGCAGCCAAGGACAGGGGGCCAGCTATGGCTACACCTTC. It specifies CASSQGQGASYGYTF.

Ten or more counts support this clonotype. The genes are TRBV9 and TRBJ1-2, with no clear D. Trimming took 6 bases from V and 4 from J, leaving 22 bases between them. The CDR3 length is 16 residues. Germline-derived CDR1 and CDR2 are SGDLS and YYNGEE. The CDR3 loop reads CASTVGYSRKTYGYTF. The CDR3 DNA reads as TGTGCCAGCACAGTTGGGTACTCAAGAAAGACCTATGGCTACACCTTC.

In its sample, this clonotype was seen once. The rearrangement links TRBV5-4 to TRBJ2-7, with 7 bases matching TRBD2. The CDR3 runs to 14 residues. Germline V gene lookup returns CDR1 SGHNT and CDR2 YYREEE (reference sequence). V was pared by 4 bases and J by 6 bases, with 10 bases of the junction left unmatched. CDR3 DNA sequence: TGTGCCAGCAGCCCTGGGGGGGTTCCCTGCGAGCAGTACTTC. Protein: CASSPGGVPCEQYF.

As concerns this clonotype: This clone may be a read error of a much larger clone one base away. The chain uses TRBV18 and TRBJ1-5; D unresolved. This CDR3 is built from 13 residues. Per the germline V gene, CDR1 is KGHSH and CDR2 is LQKENI. CDR3 coding DNA: TGTGCCAACTCACAGAGAACAGAGACTATCCAGCATTTT. Translation: CANSQRTETIQHF.

This clonotype was seen at least ten times. The chain uses TRBV2 and TRBJ2-7, with a weak D call TRBD1 (5 bases). The germline V gene has CDR1 SNHLY and CDR2 FYNNEI. The CDR3 length is 13 residues. The ends were cut back, 7 bases at V and 5 bases at J, with 15 bases in the middle. DNA for the CDR3: TGTGCCAGCACCACGCGGCAGGGCCACGAGCAGTACTTC. The encoded protein is CASTTRQGHEQYF.

This clonotype was detected ten times or more. The rearrangement uses TRBV20-1 and TRBJ2-7; D not certain. The V gene lost 3 bases and the J gene lost 0 bases, with 9 bases spanning the gap. CDR3 length: 13 residues. CDR1 DFQATT and CDR2 SNEGSKA come from the germline V gene (reference sequence). CDR3 DNA sequence: TGCAGTGCTAGGGCTAGTTACTCCTACGAGCAGTACTTC. This translates into CSARASYSYEQYF.

This clonotype was detected ten times or more. V gene TRBV6-8 combines with J gene TRBJ1-2; D is uncertain. The CDR3 totals 17 residues. V was trimmed by 5 bases and J by 4 bases, leaving 23 bases between them. CDR1 and CDR2 from the germline V gene are MNHGY and SAAAGT. The CDR3 reads CASSPALRSRKTYGYTF. CDR3 DNA: TGTGCCAGCAGTCCAGCCCTACGCTCTAGAAAGACCTATGGCTACACCTTC.

Regarding this clonotype: This could be a read error, since a much larger clone is one nucleotide away. V and J are TRBV6-5 and TRBJ1-5; tentatively, D is TRBD1 (5 bases). CDR1 and CDR2 (germline): MNHEY, SVGAGI. This CDR3 is 13 amino acids long. The CDR3 DNA is TGTGTCAGCAGGAAGGACACTCATCAGCCCCAGCATTTT. Translated: CVSRKDTHQPQHF.

To note about this clonotype: It may be a read error: a sequence one base away is much more abundant. The rearrangement links TRBV2 to TRBJ2-7; D not certain. CDR3 length: 13 residues. From germline, CDR1 is SNHLY and CDR2 FYNNEI. The V end was cut by 8 bases, the J end by 5 bases, with 16 bases between. CDR3 in amino acids: CASASGRAHEQYF. CDR3 bases: TGTGCCAGCGCCTCTGGAAGGGCTCACGAGCAGTACTTC.

Points on this clonotype: A much larger clone differs by one base, so this may be a read error. V usage is TRBV6-5 and J usage is TRBJ1-2, with D possibly being TRBD1 (6 bases). The length of the CDR3 is 13 residues. Germline lookup yields CDR1 MNHEY and CDR2 SVGAGI. The CDR3 loop is CANSYTPGEGYTF. The CDR3 DNA reads as TGTGCCAACAGTTACACCCCAGGGGAAGGCTACACCTTC.

As concerns this clonotype: Since a much larger clone is just one base distant, this may be a read error. Since no conserved phenylalanine or tryptophan closes the CDR3, a read error is the likely cause. Here the CDR3 reads CASNYRGGEAFL. The CDR3 DNA sequence: TGTGCCAGCAATTACAGGGGAGGTGAAGCTTTCCTT. The chain recombines TRBV27 with TRBJ1-1; TRBD1 agrees at 7 bases. Germline lookup yields CDR1 MNHEY and CDR2 SMNVEV (reference sequence). CDR3 length: 12 amino acids. The V segment lost 7 bases and the J segment 7 bases; nucleotides outside the gene matches: 6.

V and J are TRBV20-1 and TRBJ2-3, with D perhaps TRBD2 (7 bases). Between the trimmed V and J ends, which lost 8 bases and 3 bases, there was a span of 27 bases. The CDR3 is made up of 17 amino acids. Germline CDR1 is DFQATT and CDR2 is SNEGSKA (reference sequence). Here the CDR3 DNA reads TGCAGTACCCGCCGCCTAGGGGGGAGGGCAATTACAGATACGCAGTATTTT. The encoded protein is CSTRRLGGRAITDTQYF.

Points on this clonotype: This may be a read error, as it is one base from a much larger clone. The rearrangement links TRBV5-6 to TRBJ1-6; the D gene is possibly TRBD1 (5 bases). Germline CDR1 is SGHDT and CDR2 is YYEEEE. This CDR3 is 17 amino acids long. The CDR3 is CANSPPWAGWGNSPLHF. In DNA, the CDR3 is TGTGCCAACAGCCCGCCGTGGGCAGGGTGGGGGAATTCACCCCTCCACTTT. The full variable domain, rest sourced from reference TRBV5-6 and TRBJ1-6, is DAGVTQSPTHLIKTRGQQVTLRCSPKSGHDTVSWYQQALGQGPQFIFQYYEEEERQRGNFPDRFSGHQFPNYSSELNVNALLLGDSALYLCANSPPWAGWGNSPLHFGNGTRLTVT.

This clonotype was observed at least ten times. The CDR3 coding sequence is TGTGCCAGCAGCTCGCTGAGTCCCATTTCAGGCTTGACCGGGGAGCTGTTTTTT. Translated: CASSSLSPISGLTGELFF. The gene calls are TRBV3-1 and TRBJ2-2; D is undetermined. The ends were cut back, 5 bases at V and 5 bases at J, with 24 bases in the middle. The CDR3 runs 18 residues. Per the germline V gene, CDR1 is LGHDT and CDR2 is YNNKEL (reference sequence). Based on the CDR3 plus reference TRBV3-1 and TRBJ2-2, the full variable domain is DTAVSQTPKYLVTQMGNDKSIKCEQNLGHDTMYWYKQDSKKFLKIMFSYNNKELIINETVPNRFSPKSPDKAHLNLHINSLELGDSAVYFCASSSLSPISGLTGELFFGEGSRLTVL.

This clonotype was recorded at least ten times. V and J are TRBV12-5 and TRBJ1-2; D may be TRBD1 (5 bases). This CDR3 is built from 17 residues. Germline assignment: CDR1 LGHNT and CDR2 FRNRAP. The germline V and J ends were trimmed by 4 bases and 4 bases, with 22 bases remaining between them. CDR3 residues: CASGYASLQGKTYGYTF. In DNA, the CDR3 is TGTGCTAGTGGTTATGCCTCTTTGCAGGGAAAGACCTATGGCTACACCTTC.

This clonotype has ten or more counts. The chain is built from TRBV6-6 and TRBJ2-5, with a weak D call TRBD2 (7 bases). The V gene lost 4 bases and the J gene lost 8 bases, with 17 bases spanning the gap. The CDR3 totals 14 residues. Germline-derived CDR1 and CDR2 are MNHNY and SVGAGI (reference sequence). DNA for the CDR3: TGTGCCAGCAGTTGGGGGAATGCGGGGGCCACCCAGTACTTC. Translation gives CASSWGNAGATQYF.

This clonotype has only one observation. A much larger clone lies a single base off, so this may be a read error. The rearrangement links TRBV15 to TRBJ2-6; TRBD2 is a possible D gene (5 bases). The germline V gene encodes CDR1 LNHNV and CDR2 YYDKDF (reference sequence). The CDR3 spans 16 residues. The CDR3 reads CSTSRKGGGRANVLTF. Here the CDR3 DNA reads TGTTCCACCAGCAGAAAAGGAGGAGGTCGAGCCAACGTCCTGACTTTC.

As regards this clonotype: A much more abundant neighbour one base away suggests this may be a read error. This chain connects TRBV11-1 to TRBJ1-2; no definite D call. The CDR3 has 17 amino acids. V lost 5 bases and J 4 bases, leaving 23 bases between the germline ends. The germline gives CDR1 SGHAT, CDR2 FQDESV (reference sequence). The CDR3 sequence: CASSIASRAGKTYGYTF. CDR3 nucleotides: TGTGCCAGCAGCATCGCAAGTAGGGCTGGAAAGACCTATGGCTACACCTTC.

A remark on this clonotype: A read error is possible here, since a much larger clone lies one base away. V usage is TRBV7-3 and J usage is TRBJ2-2; no definite D call. Germline CDR1 reads SGHTA; CDR2 reads FQGTGA. CDR3 size: 13 residues. Written as DNA, the CDR3 is TGTGTCAGCAGCTTAAGCCACACCGGGGAGCTGTTTTTT. Protein sequence: CVSSLSHTGELFF.

J is TRBJ1-2 and V is TRBV3-1; D is unclear. The germline V gene has CDR1 LGHDT and CDR2 YNNKEL (reference sequence). The CDR3 has 17 amino acids. The V end lost 8 bases, the J end lost 4 bases, and 26 bases lay between the germline ends. CDR3 amino acids: CASGSTLTLRKTYGYTF. CDR3 in DNA: TGTGCCAGCGGCTCGACCCTCACCCTTCGAAAGACCTATGGCTACACCTTC. The full variable domain, its missing parts supplied by reference TRBV3-1 and TRBJ1-2, is DTAVSQTPKYLVTQMGNDKSIKCEQNLGHDTMYWYKQDSKKFLKIMFSYNNKELIINETVPNRFSPKSPDKAHLNLHINSLELGDSAVYFCASGSTLTLRKTYGYTFGSGTRLTVV.

There are a few counts of this clonotype. The rearrangement joins TRBV7-2 to TRBJ2-5; no clear D gene. CDR1 is SGHTA and CDR2 is FQGNSA in the germline V gene. The germline V and J ends were trimmed by 2 bases and 1 base, with 8 bases remaining between them. The CDR3 runs 14 residues. The CDR3 DNA follows: TGTGCCAGCAGCTTAAGCGACGGCCAAGAGACCCAGTACTTC. Protein product: CASSLSDGQETQYF.

Points on this clonotype: A much larger clonotype is one base distant, so this may be a read error. The V call is TRBV6-9, the J call TRBJ1-2; D unclear. CDR1 and CDR2 (germline): MNHGY, SVAAGI. V was trimmed by 5 bases and J by 4 bases, leaving 23 bases between them. The CDR3 totals 17 residues. The CDR3 nucleotides read TGTGCCAGCAGTGCGAATAAGCCTTACGGAAGGACCTATGGCTACACCTTC. Its translation: CASSANKPYGRTYGYTF.